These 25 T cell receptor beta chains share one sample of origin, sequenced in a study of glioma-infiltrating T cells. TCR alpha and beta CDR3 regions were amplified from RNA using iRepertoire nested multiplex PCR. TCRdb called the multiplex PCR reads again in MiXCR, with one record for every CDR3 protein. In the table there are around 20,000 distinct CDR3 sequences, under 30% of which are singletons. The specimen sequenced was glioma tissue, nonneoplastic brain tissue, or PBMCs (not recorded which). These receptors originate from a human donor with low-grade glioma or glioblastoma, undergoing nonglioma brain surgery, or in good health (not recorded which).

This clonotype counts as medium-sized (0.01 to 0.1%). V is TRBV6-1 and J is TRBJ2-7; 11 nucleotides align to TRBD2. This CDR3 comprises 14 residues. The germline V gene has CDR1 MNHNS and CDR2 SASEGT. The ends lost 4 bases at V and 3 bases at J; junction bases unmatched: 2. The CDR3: CASSVLAGVYEQYF. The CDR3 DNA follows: TGTGCCAGCAGTGTACTAGCGGGGGTCTACGAGCAGTACTTC.

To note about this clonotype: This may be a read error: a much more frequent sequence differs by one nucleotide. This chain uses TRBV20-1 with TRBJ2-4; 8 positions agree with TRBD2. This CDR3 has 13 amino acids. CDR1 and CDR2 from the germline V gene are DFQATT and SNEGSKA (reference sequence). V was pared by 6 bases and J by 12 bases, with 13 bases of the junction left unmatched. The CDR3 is CSAAPSTSVPQYF. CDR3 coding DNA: TGCAGTGCAGCGCCCTCGACTAGCGTACCTCAGTACTTC.

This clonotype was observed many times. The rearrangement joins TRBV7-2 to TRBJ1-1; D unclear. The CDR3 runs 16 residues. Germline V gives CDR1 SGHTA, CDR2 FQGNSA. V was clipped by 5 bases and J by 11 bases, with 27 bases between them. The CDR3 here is CASSEKDVQARVGAFF. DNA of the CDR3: TGTGCCAGCAGCGAGAAGGACGTTCAGGCCCGAGTTGGCGCTTTCTTT. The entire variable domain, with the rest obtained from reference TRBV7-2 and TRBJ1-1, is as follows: GAGVSQSPSNKVTEKGKDVELRCDPISGHTALYWYRQSLGQGLEFLIYFQGNSAPDKSGLPSDRFSAERTGGSVSTLTIQRTQQEDSAVYLCASSEKDVQARVGAFFGQGTRLTVV.

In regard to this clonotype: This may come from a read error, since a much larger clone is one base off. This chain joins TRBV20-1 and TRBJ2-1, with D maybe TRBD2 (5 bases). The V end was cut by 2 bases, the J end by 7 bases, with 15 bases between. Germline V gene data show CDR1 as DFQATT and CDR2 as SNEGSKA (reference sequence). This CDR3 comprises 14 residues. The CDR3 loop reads CSARRVGPGNEQFF. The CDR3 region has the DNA TGCAGTGCTAGAAGGGTAGGGCCGGGAAATGAGCAGTTCTTC.

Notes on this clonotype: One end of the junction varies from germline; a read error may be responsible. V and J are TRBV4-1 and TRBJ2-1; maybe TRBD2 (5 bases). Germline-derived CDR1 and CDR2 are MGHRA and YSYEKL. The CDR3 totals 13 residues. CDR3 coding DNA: TGCGCCAGCAGCCAAGACTCTCTGAGGGAGCAGTTATTC. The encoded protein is CASSQDSLREQLF.

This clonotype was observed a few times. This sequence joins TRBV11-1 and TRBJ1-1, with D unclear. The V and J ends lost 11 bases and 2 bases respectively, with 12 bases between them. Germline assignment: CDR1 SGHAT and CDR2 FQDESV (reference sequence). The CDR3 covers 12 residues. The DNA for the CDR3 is TGTGCCTCCGTGATGGGAAACACTGAAGCTTTCTTT. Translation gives CASVMGNTEAFF.

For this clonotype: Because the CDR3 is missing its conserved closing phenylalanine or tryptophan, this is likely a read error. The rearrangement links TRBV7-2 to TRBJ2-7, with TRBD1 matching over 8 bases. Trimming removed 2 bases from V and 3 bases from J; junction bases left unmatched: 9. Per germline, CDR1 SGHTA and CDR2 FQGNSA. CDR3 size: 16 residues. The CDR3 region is CASSLKAGTGGYEQYC. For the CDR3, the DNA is TGTGCCAGCAGCTTAAAGGCCGGGACAGGCGGCTACGAGCAGTACTGC.

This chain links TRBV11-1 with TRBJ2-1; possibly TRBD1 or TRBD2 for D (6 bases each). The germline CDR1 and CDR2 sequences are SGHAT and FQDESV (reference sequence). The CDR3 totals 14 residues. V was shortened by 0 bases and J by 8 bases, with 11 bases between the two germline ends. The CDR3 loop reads CASSLAGGIDEQFF. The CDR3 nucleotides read TGTGCCAGCAGCTTAGCAGGGGGGATTGATGAGCAGTTCTTC.

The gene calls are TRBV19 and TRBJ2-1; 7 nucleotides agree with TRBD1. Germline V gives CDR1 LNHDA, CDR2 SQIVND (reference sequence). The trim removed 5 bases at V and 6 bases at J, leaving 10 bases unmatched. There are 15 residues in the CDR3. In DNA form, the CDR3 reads TGTGCCAGTAGTGCAACAGGGGTTCCAGGCAATGAGCAGTTCTTC. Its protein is CASSATGVPGNEQFF.

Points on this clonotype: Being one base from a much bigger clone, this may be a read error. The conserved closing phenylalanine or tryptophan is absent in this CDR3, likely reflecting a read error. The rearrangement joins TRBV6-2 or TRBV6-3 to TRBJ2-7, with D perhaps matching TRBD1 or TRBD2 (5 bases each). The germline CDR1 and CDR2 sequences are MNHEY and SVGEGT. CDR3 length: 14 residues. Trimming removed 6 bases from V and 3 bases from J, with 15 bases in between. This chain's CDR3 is CASSPGTSNYEQYL. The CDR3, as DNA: TGTGCCAGCAGCCCCGGGACGAGCAACTACGAGCAGTACTTA.

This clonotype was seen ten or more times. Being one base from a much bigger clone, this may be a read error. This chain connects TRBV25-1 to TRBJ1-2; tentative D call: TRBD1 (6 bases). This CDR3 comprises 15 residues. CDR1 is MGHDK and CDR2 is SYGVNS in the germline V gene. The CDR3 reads CASSESGGGYYGCTF. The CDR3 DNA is TGTGCCAGCAGTGAATCTGGAGGGGGGTACTATGGCTGCACCTTC.

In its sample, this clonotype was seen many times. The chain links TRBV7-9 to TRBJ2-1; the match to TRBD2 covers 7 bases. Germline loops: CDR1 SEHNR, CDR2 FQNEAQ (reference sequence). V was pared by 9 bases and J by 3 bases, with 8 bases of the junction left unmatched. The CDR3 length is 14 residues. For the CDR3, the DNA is TGTGCCAGTAAGCCCGGGGGGATCTACAATGAGCAGTTCTTC. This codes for CASKPGGIYNEQFF.

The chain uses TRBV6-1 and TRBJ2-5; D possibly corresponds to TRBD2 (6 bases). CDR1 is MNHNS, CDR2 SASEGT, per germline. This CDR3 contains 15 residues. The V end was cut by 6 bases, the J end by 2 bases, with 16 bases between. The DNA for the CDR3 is TGTGCCAGCAGCCCGGGAGACACGAAACAAGAGACCCAGTACTTC. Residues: CASSPGDTKQETQYF.

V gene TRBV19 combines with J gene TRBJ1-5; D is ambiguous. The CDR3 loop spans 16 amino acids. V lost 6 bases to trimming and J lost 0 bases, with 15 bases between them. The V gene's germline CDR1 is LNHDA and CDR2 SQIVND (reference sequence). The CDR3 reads CASSPRPVISNQPQHF. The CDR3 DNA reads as TGTGCCAGTAGCCCGCGCCCGGTGATTAGCAATCAGCCCCAGCATTTT.

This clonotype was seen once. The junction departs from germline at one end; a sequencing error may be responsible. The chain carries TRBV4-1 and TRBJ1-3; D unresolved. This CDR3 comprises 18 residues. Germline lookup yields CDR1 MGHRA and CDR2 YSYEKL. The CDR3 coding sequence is TGCGCCAGCAGCCAAGATCGGGATGCCCTACCCTCTGGAGACACCATATATTTT. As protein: CASSQDRDALPSGDTIYF.

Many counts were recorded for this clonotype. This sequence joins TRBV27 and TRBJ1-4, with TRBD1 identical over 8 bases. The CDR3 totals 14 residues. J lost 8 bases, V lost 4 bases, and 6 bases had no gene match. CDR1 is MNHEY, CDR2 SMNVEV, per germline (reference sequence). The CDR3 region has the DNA TGTGCCAGCAGTTGGGACAGGAGTGGGGAAAAACTGTTTTTT. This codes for CASSWDRSGEKLFF. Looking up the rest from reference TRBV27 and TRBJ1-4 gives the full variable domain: EAQVTQNPRYLITVTGKKLTVTCSQNMNHEYMSWYRQDPGLGLRQIYYSMNVEVTDKGDVPEGYKVSRKEKRNFPLILESPSPNQTSLYFCASSWDRSGEKLFFGSGTQLSVL.

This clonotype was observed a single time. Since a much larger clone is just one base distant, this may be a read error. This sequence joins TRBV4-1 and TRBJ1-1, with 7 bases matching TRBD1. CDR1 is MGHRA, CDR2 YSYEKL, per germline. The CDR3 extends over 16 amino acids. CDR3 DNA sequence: TGCGCCAGCAGGCAAGATCCCCGGGACAGTGGAACTGAAGCTTTCTTT. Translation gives CASRQDPRDSGTEAFF.

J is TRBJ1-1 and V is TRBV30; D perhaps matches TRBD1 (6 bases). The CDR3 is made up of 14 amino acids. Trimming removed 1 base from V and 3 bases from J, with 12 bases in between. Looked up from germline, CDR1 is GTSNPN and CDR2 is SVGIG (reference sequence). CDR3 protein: CAWSAQGWDTEAFF. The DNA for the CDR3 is TGTGCCTGGAGTGCACAGGGTTGGGACACTGAAGCTTTCTTT.

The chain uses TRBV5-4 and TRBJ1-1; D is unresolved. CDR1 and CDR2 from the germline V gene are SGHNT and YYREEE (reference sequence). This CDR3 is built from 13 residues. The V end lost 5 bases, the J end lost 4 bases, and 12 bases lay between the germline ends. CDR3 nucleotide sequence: TGTGCCAGCAGGGATACGGGGAGCACTGAAGCTTTCTTT. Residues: CASRDTGSTEAFF.

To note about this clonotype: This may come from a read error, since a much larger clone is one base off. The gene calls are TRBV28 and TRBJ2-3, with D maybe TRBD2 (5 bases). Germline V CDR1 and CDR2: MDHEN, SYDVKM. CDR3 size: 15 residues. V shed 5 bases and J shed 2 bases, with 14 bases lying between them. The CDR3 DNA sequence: TGTGCCAGCAGTGAAAGAGGGTTTTACACAGATACGCAGTATTTT. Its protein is CASSERGFYTDTQYF.

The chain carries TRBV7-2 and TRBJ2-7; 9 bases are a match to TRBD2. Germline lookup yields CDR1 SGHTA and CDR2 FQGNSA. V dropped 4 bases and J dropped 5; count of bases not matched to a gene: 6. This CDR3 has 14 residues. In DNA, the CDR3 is TGTGCCAGCAGCTGGGCTAGCGGGGATAACGAGCAGTACTTC. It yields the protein CASSWASGDNEQYF.

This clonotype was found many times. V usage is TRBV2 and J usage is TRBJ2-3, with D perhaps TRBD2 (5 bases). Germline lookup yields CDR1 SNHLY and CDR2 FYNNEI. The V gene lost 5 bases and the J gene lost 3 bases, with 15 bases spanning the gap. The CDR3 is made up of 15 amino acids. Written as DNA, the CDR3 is TGTGCCAGCAGTAGATCTCGGGAACTGACAGATACGCAGTATTTT. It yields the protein CASSRSRELTDTQYF.

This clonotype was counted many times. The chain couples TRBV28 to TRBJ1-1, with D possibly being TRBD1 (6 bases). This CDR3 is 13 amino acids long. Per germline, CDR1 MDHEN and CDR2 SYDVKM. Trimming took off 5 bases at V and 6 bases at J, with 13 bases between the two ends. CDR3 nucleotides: TGTGCCAGCAGTCCTCAGGGGCGGGCTGAAGCTTTCTTT. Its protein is CASSPQGRAEAFF.

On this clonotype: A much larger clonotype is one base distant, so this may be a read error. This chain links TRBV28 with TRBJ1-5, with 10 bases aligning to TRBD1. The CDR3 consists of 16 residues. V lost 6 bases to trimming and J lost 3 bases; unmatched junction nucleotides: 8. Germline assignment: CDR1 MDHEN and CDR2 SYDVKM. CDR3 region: CASRPLDRGYNQPQHF. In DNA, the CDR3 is TGTGCCAGCAGACCCCTGGACAGGGGGTACAATCAGCCCCAGCATTTT.

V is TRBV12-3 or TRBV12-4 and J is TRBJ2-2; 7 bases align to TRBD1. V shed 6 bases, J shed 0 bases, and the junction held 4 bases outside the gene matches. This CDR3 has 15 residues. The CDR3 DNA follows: TGTGCCAGCAGGTACGGGACAGCGAACACCGGGGAGCTGTTTTTT. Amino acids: CASRYGTANTGELFF.